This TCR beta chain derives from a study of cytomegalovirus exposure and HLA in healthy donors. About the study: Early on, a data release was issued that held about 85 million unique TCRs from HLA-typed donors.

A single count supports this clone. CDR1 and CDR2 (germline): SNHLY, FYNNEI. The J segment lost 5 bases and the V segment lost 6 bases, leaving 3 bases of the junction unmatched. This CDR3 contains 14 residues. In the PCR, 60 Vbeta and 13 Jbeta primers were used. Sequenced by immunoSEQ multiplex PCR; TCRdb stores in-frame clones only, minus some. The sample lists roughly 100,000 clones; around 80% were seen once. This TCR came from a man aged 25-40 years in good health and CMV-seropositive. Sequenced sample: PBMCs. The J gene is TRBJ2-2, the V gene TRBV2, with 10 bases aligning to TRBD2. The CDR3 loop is CASRGLARTGELFF. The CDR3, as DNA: TGTGCCAGCAGGGGACTAGCGAGGACCGGGGAGCTGTTTTTT.